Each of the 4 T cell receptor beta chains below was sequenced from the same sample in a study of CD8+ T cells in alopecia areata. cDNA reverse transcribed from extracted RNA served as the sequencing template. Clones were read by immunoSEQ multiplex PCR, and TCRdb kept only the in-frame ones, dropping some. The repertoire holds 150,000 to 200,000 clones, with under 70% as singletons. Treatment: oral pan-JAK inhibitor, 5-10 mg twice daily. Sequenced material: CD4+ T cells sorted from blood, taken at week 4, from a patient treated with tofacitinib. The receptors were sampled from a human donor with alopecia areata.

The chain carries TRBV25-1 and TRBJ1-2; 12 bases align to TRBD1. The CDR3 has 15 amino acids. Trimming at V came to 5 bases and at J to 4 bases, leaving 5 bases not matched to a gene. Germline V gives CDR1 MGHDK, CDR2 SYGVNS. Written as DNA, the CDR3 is TGTGCCAGCAGTTACGGGACAGGGGGCGGCTATGGCTACACCTTC. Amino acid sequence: CASSYGTGGGYGYTF.

CDR3 DNA: TGTGCCAGCAGTGAACCCCAAAGGGGGACTAGCAATCAGCCCCAGCATTTT. Amino acid sequence: CASSEPQRGTSNQPQHF. The chain couples TRBV2 to TRBJ1-5, with D maybe TRBD1 (6 bases). Trimming shortened V by 2 bases and J by 0 bases, and 14 bases separated the two germline ends. Per germline, CDR1 SNHLY and CDR2 FYNNEI. This CDR3 spans 17 amino acids.

The CDR3 reads CSVGLGVNYGYTF. Written as DNA, the CDR3 is TGCAGCGTTGGCCTCGGAGTTAACTATGGCTACACCTTC. The chain joins TRBV29-1 to TRBJ1-2; unclear D gene. The CDR3 is 13 residues long. Trimming removed 4 bases at V and 1 base at J, with 10 bases between. In germline, CDR1 is SQVTM, CDR2 ANQGSEA.

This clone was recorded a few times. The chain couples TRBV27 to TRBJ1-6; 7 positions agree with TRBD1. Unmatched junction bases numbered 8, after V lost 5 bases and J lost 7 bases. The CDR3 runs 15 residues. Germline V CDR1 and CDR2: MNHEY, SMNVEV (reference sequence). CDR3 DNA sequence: TGTGCCAGCAGTCCGCGGGGACAGCTAAATTCACCCCTCCACTTT. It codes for CASSPRGQLNSPLHF.